These 30 T cell receptor beta chains were all obtained from the same sample, sequenced in a study of T cells after posttransplantation cyclophosphamide. This table comes from immunoSEQ multiplex PCR, and its TCRdb copy is limited to in-frame clones, with some not included. The table has about 52,000 clones, roughly 94% seen once. Material: PBMCs. Receptors were obtained from a woman aged 25 to 39 in good health and a related stem cell transplant donor.

This chain links TRBV7-2 with TRBJ1-1; TRBD1 aligns across 10 bases. The CDR3 sequence is 15 residues long. V lost 3 bases to trimming and J lost 5 bases; unmatched junction nucleotides: 6. Germline values: CDR1 SGHTA, CDR2 FQGNSA. The CDR3 here is CASSFYSGQGTEAFF. CDR3 nucleotides: TGTGCCAGCAGCTTCTACTCGGGACAGGGGACTGAAGCTTTCTTT.

This chain links TRBV4-3 with TRBJ2-1, with 8 bases fitting TRBD2. The CDR3 has 17 amino acids. The junction had 10 bases not matched to a gene; V was cut back by 0 bases and J by 6 bases. The germline V gene has CDR1 LGHNA and CDR2 YSLEER. CDR3: CASSQEGGLVRSNEQFF. As DNA, the CDR3 is TGCGCCAGCAGCCAAGAGGGGGGACTAGTGCGGTCCAATGAGCAGTTCTTC.

V and J are TRBV4-2 and TRBJ2-3, with D unresolved. The CDR3 contains 18 residues. Germline V gene sequence: CDR1 LGHNA, CDR2 YNFKEQ. Trimming took off 7 bases at V and 2 bases at J, with 25 bases between the two ends. The CDR3 spells CASKWIQHSSESTDTQYF. CDR3 bases: TGTGCCAGCAAGTGGATCCAGCACAGCTCAGAATCCACAGATACGCAGTATTTT.

The J gene is TRBJ2-5, the V gene TRBV7-3; TRBD2 matches 10 bases. CDR3 size: 18 residues. The J segment lost 4 bases and the V segment lost 5 bases, leaving 16 bases of the junction unmatched. The germline V gene has CDR1 SGHTA and CDR2 FQGTGA. The CDR3: CASSPGASGGRVGETQYF. In DNA, the CDR3 is TGTGCCAGCAGCCCAGGGGCTAGCGGGGGCCGGGTGGGAGAGACCCAGTACTTC.

The rearrangement joins TRBV5-6 to TRBJ1-6; 11 bases are shared with TRBD1. From germline, CDR1 is SGHDT and CDR2 YYEEEE. V lost 1 base to trimming and J lost 7 bases; unmatched junction nucleotides: 7. This CDR3 contains 17 residues. CDR3 amino acids: CASSLRTGGAGNSPLHF. As DNA, the CDR3 is TGTGCCAGCAGCTTGCGGACAGGGGGCGCGGGGAATTCACCCCTCCACTTT.

This sequence joins TRBV9 and TRBJ1-2; 9 bases are shared with TRBD1. Germline trimming cut 4 bases from V and 3 bases from J; bases unmatched to any gene: 7. The CDR3 spans 15 residues. CDR1 and CDR2 (germline): SGDLS, YYNGEE. The CDR3, as DNA: TGTGCCAGCAGCCCCAGGACAGGGGCGGACTATGGCTACACCTTC. Translation: CASSPRTGADYGYTF.

The gene calls are TRBV5-1 and TRBJ1-1, with TRBD1 as a possible D gene (5 bases). V lost 4 bases to trimming and J lost 3 bases, with 19 bases between them. Germline V gene data show CDR1 as SGHRS and CDR2 as YFSETQ. The CDR3 loop spans 16 amino acids. The CDR3 nucleotides read TGCGCCAGCAGCCCTGGACACATCGCGATCGACACTGAAGCTTTCTTT. It specifies CASSPGHIAIDTEAFF.

The rearrangement joins TRBV4-1 to TRBJ1-1; D gene uncertain. Trimming took off 3 bases at V and 9 bases at J, with 11 bases between the two ends. The CDR3 runs 12 residues. Germline CDR1 MGHRA, CDR2 YSYEKL. The CDR3 loop is CASSHPVAQAFF. CDR3 sequence (DNA): TGCGCCAGCAGCCACCCGGTCGCCCAAGCTTTCTTT.

The chain joins TRBV7-3 to TRBJ2-3, with 9 nucleotides matching TRBD2. The CDR3 totals 15 residues. V shed 4 bases and J 1 base; nucleotides not matched to a gene: 3. Germline V gene sequence: CDR1 SGHTA, CDR2 FQGTGA. The CDR3 loop is CASSSSGAGTDTQYF. The DNA of the CDR3 is TGTGCCAGCAGCTCTAGCGGGGCTGGCACAGATACGCAGTATTTT.

The gene calls are TRBV21-1 and TRBJ2-7; TRBD1 was called by the table and not checked on the DNA. TRBV21-1 is deemed a pseudogene. The CDR3 is made up of 17 amino acids. CDR3 bases: TGTGCCAGCAGCTCCAGGGGGTATTTAGGACAGGCCTACGAGCAGTACTTC. Its protein product is CASSSRGYLGQAYEQYF.

The chain uses TRBV27 and TRBJ2-7, with D possibly being TRBD1 (5 bases). The V and J ends lost 3 bases and 2 bases respectively, with 8 bases between them. CDR1 is MNHEY and CDR2 is SMNVEV in the germline V gene (reference sequence). This CDR3 is 13 amino acids long. This CDR3 reads CASSLQGAYEQYF. The CDR3 DNA reads TGTGCCAGCAGTTTGCAGGGCGCCTACGAGCAGTACTTC.

This clone showed up just once. V usage is TRBV5-4 and J usage is TRBJ2-1; a weak D match, TRBD2 (6 bases). This CDR3 has 14 amino acids. The V end lost 3 bases, the J end lost 0 bases, and 7 bases lay between the germline ends. The germline V gene has CDR1 SGHNT and CDR2 YYREEE (reference sequence). In nucleotides, the CDR3 is TGTGCCAGCAGCTCCGGGGGCTCCTACAATGAGCAGTTCTTC. Residues: CASSSGGSYNEQFF.

This chain uses TRBV9 with TRBJ1-1; D perhaps matches TRBD1 (5 bases). Germline V gives CDR1 SGDLS, CDR2 YYNGEE. The CDR3 is 12 residues long. Trimming stripped 4 bases from V and 8 bases from J, with 12 bases between. The CDR3 loop is CASSPSGTEAFF. The CDR3 coding sequence is TGTGCCAGCAGCCCCAGCGGGACCGAAGCTTTCTTT.

This chain uses TRBV18 with TRBJ1-5; possibly TRBD1 for D (6 bases). V gave up 0 bases and J gave up 8 bases, with 11 bases separating them. CDR3 size: 14 residues. Germline-derived CDR1 and CDR2 are KGHSH and LQKENI. The CDR3 loop reads CASSPPGGLEPQHF. In DNA, the CDR3 is TGTGCCAGCTCACCACCGGGGGGGCTGGAGCCCCAGCATTTT.

The chain has TRBV4-2 and TRBJ2-1; D is possibly TRBD2 (7 bases). With 4 bases removed from V and 3 bases from J, the gap between germline ends came to 16 bases. CDR1 LGHNA and CDR2 YNFKEQ come from the germline V gene. The length of the CDR3 is 16 residues. CDR3 sequence: CASSPRGGASYNEQFF. DNA for the CDR3: TGTGCCAGCAGCCCGAGGGGGGGGGCAAGCTACAATGAGCAGTTCTTC.

Note on this clone: This sample also contains other DNA sequences that code for the same CDR3. This chain connects TRBV11-1 to TRBJ2-1, with 9 bases that match TRBD2. Germline loops: CDR1 SGHAT, CDR2 FQDESV (reference sequence). Unmatched junction bases numbered 14, after V lost 4 bases and J lost 13 bases. CDR3 length: 15 amino acids. The CDR3 nucleotides are TGTGCCAGCAGCTCCGTCGGCGGGGGGGAGGGTGAACAGTTCTTC. Protein product: CASSSVGGGEGEQFF.

The chain employs TRBV11-2 and TRBJ2-7; weak D call: TRBD1 (6 bases). Germline CDR1 and CDR2: SGHAT and FQNNGV. V was cut by 5 bases and J by 0 bases, with 14 bases left in between. The CDR3 covers 15 residues. The CDR3 reads CASSVITGTSYEQYF. The DNA of the CDR3 is TGTGCCAGCAGCGTCATAACAGGGACCTCCTACGAGCAGTACTTC.

This clone was picked up many times. The V and J genes are TRBV13 and TRBJ2-3, with 9 bases that match TRBD2. The CDR3 consists of 15 residues. Per the germline V gene, CDR1 is PRHDT and CDR2 is FYEKMQ (reference sequence). Germline trimming cut 5 bases from V and 5 bases from J; bases unmatched to any gene: 8. As DNA, the CDR3 is TGTGCCAGCAGCGTCCGCGGGGGGGCCGGAGATACGCAGTATTTT. This codes for CASSVRGGAGDTQYF.

CDR3 bases: TGCGCCAGCAGCCAAGATCCGGGACAGTCCCAAGAGACCCAGTACTTC. It encodes CASSQDPGQSQETQYF. The chain employs TRBV4-1 and TRBJ2-5; TRBD1 aligns across 7 bases. The CDR3 has 16 residues. V was pared by 0 bases and J by 1 base, with 5 bases of the junction left unmatched. Per the germline V gene, CDR1 is MGHRA and CDR2 is YSYEKL.

This sequence joins TRBV5-1 and TRBJ1-2, with 7 bases that match TRBD1. The J segment lost 5 bases and the V segment lost 2 bases, leaving 9 bases of the junction unmatched. This CDR3 has 15 amino acids. Germline lookup yields CDR1 SGHRS and CDR2 YFSETQ. The CDR3 sequence is CASSFTGAISYGYTF. DNA for the CDR3: TGCGCCAGCAGCTTCACAGGGGCAATATCATATGGCTACACCTTC.

The chain recombines TRBV28 with TRBJ1-6; 8 nucleotides line up with TRBD1. V shed 2 bases, J shed 6 bases, and the junction held 6 bases outside the gene matches. Per germline, CDR1 MDHEN and CDR2 SYDVKM. There are 16 residues in the CDR3. The CDR3 spells CASSLPSGQGNSPLHF. The CDR3, as DNA: TGTGCCAGCAGTTTACCTTCCGGACAGGGTAATTCACCCCTCCACTTT.

This sequence joins TRBV7-8 and TRBJ2-1; D may be TRBD2 (5 bases). Germline lookup yields CDR1 SGHVS and CDR2 FQNEAQ. The ends were cut back, 2 bases at V and 6 bases at J, with 14 bases in the middle. The CDR3 runs to 15 residues. Here the CDR3 DNA reads TGTGCCAGCAGCTTATCAGCGGCTAGCCCCAATGAGCAGTTCTTC. Amino acids: CASSLSAASPNEQFF. Full variable domain (outside the CDR3, taken from reference TRBV7-8 and TRBJ2-1): GAGVSQSPRYKVAKRGQDVALRCDPISGHVSLFWYQQALGQGPEFLTYFQNEAQLDKSGLPSDRFFAERPEGSVSTLKIQRTQQEDSAVYLCASSLSAASPNEQFFGPGTRLTVL.

The chain recombines TRBV5-1 with TRBJ1-1; no reliable D call. The CDR3 extends over 16 amino acids. The V gene's germline CDR1 is SGHRS and CDR2 YFSETQ. The V gene lost 0 bases and the J gene lost 2 bases, with 14 bases spanning the gap. CDR3 in DNA: TGCGCCAGCAGCTTGGGGGGAGGATGGAGTAACACTGAAGCTTTCTTT. It encodes CASSLGGGWSNTEAFF. The full variable domain, completed using reference TRBV5-1 and TRBJ1-1, is KAGVTQTPRYLIKTRGQQVTLSCSPISGHRSVSWYQQTPGQGLQFLFEYFSETQRNKGNFPGRFSGRQFSNSRSEMNVSTLELGDSALYLCASSLGGGWSNTEAFFGQGTRLTVV.

The V gene is TRBV29-1, the J gene TRBJ1-2; D remains ambiguous. Trimming stripped 8 bases from V and 1 base from J, with 8 bases between. Germline CDR1 is SQVTM and CDR2 is ANQGSEA. The CDR3 spans 11 residues. Here the CDR3 reads CSFQLNYGYTF. The CDR3 DNA reads as TGCAGCTTTCAACTTAACTATGGCTACACCTTC.

The J gene is TRBJ1-2, the V gene TRBV29-1; TRBD1 matches 7 bases. The germline V gene has CDR1 SQVTM and CDR2 ANQGSEA. The CDR3 covers 12 residues. Trimming removed 6 bases from V and 3 bases from J; junction bases left unmatched: 4. The CDR3 reads CSVATGDYGYTF. CDR3 in DNA: TGCAGCGTAGCCACAGGGGACTATGGCTACACCTTC. Full variable domain (remainder filled in from reference TRBV29-1 and TRBJ1-2): SAVISQKPSRDICQRGTSLTIQCQVDSQVTMMFWYRQQPGQSLTLIATANQGSEATYESGFVIDKFPISRPNLTFSTLTVSNMSPEDSSIYLCSVATGDYGYTFGSGTRLTVV.

This chain uses TRBV4-1 with TRBJ2-7; no firm D call. This CDR3 is built from 14 residues. V was trimmed by 4 bases and J by 2 bases, leaving 12 bases between them. The V gene's germline CDR1 is MGHRA and CDR2 YSYEKL. The CDR3 DNA reads TGCGCCAGCAGCCGAGGTATAAACCCCTACGAGCAGTACTTC. Encoded protein: CASSRGINPYEQYF.

The chain combines TRBV7-8 with TRBJ2-7; TRBD2 matches 8 bases. Germline-derived CDR1 and CDR2 are SGHVS and FQNEAQ. V shed 5 bases and J 7 bases; nucleotides not matched to a gene: 16. CDR3 size: 16 residues. The CDR3 sequence is CASSPQRGRRVAEQYF. The CDR3 nucleotides read TGTGCCAGCAGCCCTCAGCGGGGGCGTAGGGTGGCTGAGCAGTACTTC.

The rearrangement joins TRBV18 to TRBJ2-3, with D maybe TRBD2 (6 bases). V lost 4 bases to trimming and J lost 2 bases, with 13 bases between them. There are 15 residues in the CDR3. Germline-derived CDR1 and CDR2 are KGHSH and LQKENI. The CDR3 nucleotides are TGTGCCAGCTCACTCGGTAGCGGACTCACAGATACGCAGTATTTT. Protein: CASSLGSGLTDTQYF.

This chain uses TRBV4-2 with TRBJ2-7; 9 nucleotides line up with TRBD1. The germline CDR1 and CDR2 sequences are LGHNA and YNFKEQ. The CDR3 length is 15 residues. The V and J ends lost 1 base and 1 base, in that order; junction bases with no gene match: 2. The CDR3, as DNA: TGTGCCAGCAGCCAAGCTGGGACAGGGTCCTACGAGCAGTACTTC. It specifies CASSQAGTGSYEQYF.

This clone was counted once. The same CDR3 also results from other DNA sequences found in this sample. The chain links TRBV18 to TRBJ2-5, with D possibly being TRBD2 (5 bases). The germline V gene has CDR1 KGHSH and CDR2 LQKENI. The CDR3 sequence is 12 residues long. Deletions cut 6 bases from V and 5 bases from J, with 10 bases between. The CDR3 region is CASSRVGETQYF. CDR3 bases: TGTGCCAGCTCGAGGGTTGGGGAGACCCAGTACTTC.